These 9 T cell receptor beta chains share one sample of origin, sequenced in a study of blood T cell repertoires in COVID-19. The protocol was immunoSEQ multiplex PCR, while the TCRdb copy is restricted to in-frame clones and leaves out a portion. The sample includes tens of thousands of clones, around 89% seen only once; the top ten take 12%. Sequencing used peripheral blood. Receptors originate from a man between 70 and 80 years old with active or convalescent COVID-19.

The chain has TRBV29-1 and TRBJ1-2; D is undetermined. The germline CDR1 and CDR2 sequences are SQVTM and ANQGSEA. Trimming pared 7 bases from V and 2 bases from J, leaving 8 bases between. The CDR3 consists of 11 residues. The DNA for the CDR3 is TGCAGCGCTACTGAGAACTATGGCTACACCTTC. Translation gives CSATENYGYTF.

This chain connects TRBV19 to TRBJ1-6; 9 bases fit TRBD1. The CDR3 has 14 residues. V gave up 4 bases and J gave up 9 bases; unmatched junction bases: 4. CDR1 is LNHDA and CDR2 is SQIVND in the germline V gene (reference sequence). This CDR3 reads CASSRGQGSSPLHF. Written as DNA, the CDR3 is TGTGCCAGTAGTAGAGGACAGGGGAGTTCACCCCTCCACTTT.

CDR3 nucleotide sequence: TGCGCCAGCAGCTTGGCCGGCGGGGGCGGCGAGCAGTACTTC. Translation gives CASSLAGGGGEQYF. This chain connects TRBV5-1 to TRBJ2-7; D perhaps matches TRBD2 (7 bases). The CDR3 contains 14 residues. V was pared by 0 bases and J by 6 bases, with 13 bases between. CDR1 is SGHRS, CDR2 YFSETQ, per germline. The entire variable domain, with the rest obtained from reference TRBV5-1 and TRBJ2-7, is as follows: KAGVTQTPRYLIKTRGQQVTLSCSPISGHRSVSWYQQTPGQGLQFLFEYFSETQRNKGNFPGRFSGRQFSNSRSEMNVSTLELGDSALYLCASSLAGGGGEQYFGPGTRLTVT.

This rearrangement joins TRBV19 to TRBJ1-4; D is perhaps TRBD1 (6 bases). The V end lost 4 bases, the J end lost 14 bases, and 20 bases lay between the germline ends. Germline V gene sequence: CDR1 LNHDA, CDR2 SQIVND (reference sequence). This CDR3 is 14 amino acids long. The CDR3 protein is CASSTGDNPRILFF. Here the CDR3 DNA reads TGTGCCAGTAGTACAGGGGACAACCCCCGAATCCTGTTTTTT. Looking up the rest from reference TRBV19 and TRBJ1-4 gives the full variable domain: DGGITQSPKYLFRKEGQNVTLSCEQNLNHDAMYWYRQDPGQGLRLIYYSQIVNDFQKGDIAEGYSVSREKKESFPLTVTSAQKNPTAFYLCASSTGDNPRILFFGSGTQLSVL.

This clone appeared a single time. This sequence joins TRBV11-2 and TRBJ2-1; TRBD1 matches 8 bases. This CDR3 comprises 13 residues. From germline, CDR1 is SGHAT and CDR2 FQNNGV. Germline trimming cut 5 bases from V and 7 bases from J; bases unmatched to any gene: 4. CDR3 DNA sequence: TGTGCCAGCAGCGCGGACAGGGTGAATGAGCAGTTCTTC. Protein product: CASSADRVNEQFF.

The V and J genes are TRBV11-2 and TRBJ2-3, with 11 bases identical to TRBD2. CDR1 is SGHAT, CDR2 FQNNGV, per germline. The V segment lost 5 bases and the J segment 0 bases; nucleotides outside the gene matches: 4. This CDR3 has 16 amino acids. The CDR3 region is CASSPRTSGSTDTQYF. The CDR3 region has the DNA TGTGCCAGCAGCCCCCGGACTAGCGGGAGCACAGATACGCAGTATTTT.

This chain links TRBV23-1 with TRBJ1-1; D is unresolved. TRBV23-1 carries the ORF label, with uncertain function. The CDR3 has 11 residues. V gave up 6 bases and J gave up 1 base, with 3 bases separating them. CDR3 nucleotides: TGCGCCAGCAGCGGGAACACTGAAGCTTTCTTT. This codes for CASSGNTEAFF.

V usage is TRBV24-1 and J usage is TRBJ1-5; 10 bases line up with TRBD1. The V gene end was trimmed by 4 bases and the J gene end by 3 bases; junction bases not matched to a gene: 5. The CDR3 has 16 amino acids. From germline, CDR1 is KGHDR and CDR2 SFDVKD. The DNA of the CDR3 is TGTGCCACCAGTGAGGCCGGGACAGGGGACAATCAGCCCCAGCATTTT. As protein: CATSEAGTGDNQPQHF.

This chain links TRBV15 with TRBJ2-7; 10 bases line up with TRBD1. Germline values: CDR1 LNHNV, CDR2 YYDKDF (reference sequence). V lost 4 bases and J lost 5; bases outside the gene matches: 5. The CDR3 extends over 14 amino acids. CDR3 DNA: TGTGCCACCAGCACGGGACAGGGGAGCCACGAGCAGTACTTC. Residues: CATSTGQGSHEQYF. Using reference TRBV15 and TRBJ2-7 for the parts outside the CDR3, the full variable domain is DAMVIQNPRYQVTQFGKPVTLSCSQTLNHNVMYWYQQKSSQAPKLLFHYYDKDFNNEADTPDNFQSRRPNTSFCFLDIRSPGLGDTAMYLCATSTGQGSHEQYFGPGTRLTVT.